A single sample gave rise to the 24 T cell receptor beta chains below, sequenced in a study of vaccination effects on CD4 cells after COVID-19. Which antigens these TCRs recognize remains unknown. Libraries were prepared by immunoSEQ multiplex PCR; TCRdb keeps only in-frame clonotypes and omits some of them. Of some 30,000 clones in the sample, about four fifths were seen once. After expansion with viral peptide pools in the ViraFEST assay, antigen-specific CD4+ T cells were sequenced. CD4+ T cells were isolated after 10 days of culture. All study participants received two doses of BNT162b2 or mRNA-1273 vaccine. This sample comprised CD4+ T cells from PBMCs cultured with HCoV-NL63 spike peptides, obtained after COVID-19 vaccination. Every receptor here comes from a human donor who received a COVID-19 vaccine. Some clones in this sample may be carry-over from other donors' samples.

CDR3 protein: CASSKLGTGKGNTIYF. In nucleotides, the CDR3 is TGTGCCAGCAGCAAACTCGGGACAGGGAAAGGAAACACCATATATTTT. This chain connects TRBV3-1 (or the pseudogene TRBV3-2) to TRBJ1-3, with 9 bases lining up with TRBD1. Germline assignment: CDR1 LGHDT and CDR2 YNNKEL (reference sequence). The CDR3 is 16 residues long. V lost 5 bases, J lost 4 bases, and 9 bases stayed unmatched.

The rearrangement joins TRBV24-1 to TRBJ2-3; D is perhaps TRBD2 (5 bases). Germline CDR1 and CDR2: KGHDR and SFDVKD. V lost 2 bases and J 4 bases, leaving 12 bases between the germline ends. There are 15 residues in the CDR3. The CDR3 is CATSDSHGLPDTQYF. CDR3 DNA: TGTGCCACCAGTGATTCACACGGACTGCCAGATACGCAGTATTTT.

V and J are TRBV9 and TRBJ2-3, with 8 bases identical to TRBD2. V dropped 3 bases and J dropped 2; count of bases not matched to a gene: 5. The germline gives CDR1 SGDLS, CDR2 YYNGEE. The CDR3 contains 15 residues. The CDR3 DNA follows: TGTGCCAGCAGCGCAGGAGCGGGGGCCACAGATACGCAGTATTTT. It translates to CASSAGAGATDTQYF. Based on the CDR3 plus reference TRBV9 and TRBJ2-3, the full variable domain is DSGVTQTPKHLITATGQRVTLRCSPRSGDLSVYWYQQSLDQGLQFLIQYYNGEERAKGNILERFSAQQFPDLHSELNLSSLELGDSALYFCASSAGAGATDTQYFGPGTRLTVL.

For the CDR3, the DNA is TGCGCCAGCAGCTTCACAGGAAACACTGAAGCTTTCTTT. It is translated as CASSFTGNTEAFF. The V and J genes are TRBV5-1 and TRBJ1-1, with D tentatively TRBD1 (5 bases). Germline CDR1 SGHRS, CDR2 YFSETQ. The V end was cut by 2 bases, the J end by 2 bases, with 7 bases between. The CDR3 has 13 residues.

This chain links TRBV5-1 with TRBJ1-3; D remains ambiguous. CDR3 length equals 15 residues. Germline CDR1 is SGHRS and CDR2 is YFSETQ. The V end lost 3 bases, the J end lost 0 bases, and 10 bases lay between the germline ends. The CDR3 coding sequence is TGCGCCAGCAGCTACGGGGTCCCCTCTGGAAACACCATATATTTT. It translates to CASSYGVPSGNTIYF.

The rearrangement uses TRBV12-3 or TRBV12-4 and TRBJ2-7, with a tentative D call TRBD2 (6 bases). The V and J ends lost 5 bases and 4 bases respectively, with 6 bases between them. The CDR3 has 11 amino acids. CDR3 bases: TGTGCCAGCAGTCGGGGGTACGAGCAGTACGTC. Translated, it gives CASSRGYEQYV.

The chain recombines TRBV7-2 with TRBJ1-6, with D unclear. V was pared by 2 bases and J by 4 bases, with 18 bases between. CDR3 size: 18 residues. Germline lookup yields CDR1 SGHTA and CDR2 FQGNSA. The DNA of the CDR3 is TGTGCCAGCAGCTTAAGGTCGATCGGGTTGTTGTATAATTCACCCCTCCACTTT. Amino acids: CASSLRSIGLLYNSPLHF.

This clone showed up just once. The chain uses TRBV7-2 and TRBJ2-5, with D possibly being TRBD1 or TRBD2 (7 bases each). This CDR3 contains 14 residues. The V end lost 3 bases, the J end lost 4 bases, and 12 bases lay between the germline ends. The germline V gene has CDR1 SGHTA and CDR2 FQGNSA. This CDR3 reads CASSLTGRGETQYF. The CDR3 nucleotides read TGTGCCAGCAGCTTGACAGGGAGGGGAGAGACCCAGTACTTC.

This clone was picked up a small number of times. The rearrangement links TRBV4-1 to TRBJ2-1; no clear D gene. CDR1 and CDR2 from the germline V gene are MGHRA and YSYEKL. The CDR3 covers 11 residues. Trimming removed 4 bases from V and 10 bases from J, with 8 bases in between. CDR3 residues: CASSLRGEQFF. DNA for the CDR3: TGCGCCAGCAGCCTTCGAGGCGAGCAGTTCTTC.

This clone came up a few times. The chain couples TRBV5-4 to TRBJ2-1, with D perhaps TRBD1 (6 bases). Germline CDR1 reads SGHNT; CDR2 reads YYREEE (reference sequence). V was trimmed by 3 bases and J by 10 bases, leaving 17 bases between them. The CDR3 totals 14 residues. CDR3 in amino acids: CASSSWTDSKEQFF. Written as DNA, the CDR3 is TGTGCCAGCAGCTCCTGGACAGATTCAAAGGAGCAGTTCTTC.

This chain links TRBV7-2 with TRBJ2-7, with no clear D. CDR1 and CDR2 (germline): SGHTA, FQGNSA. There are 12 residues in the CDR3. V was clipped by 4 bases and J by 3 bases, with 7 bases between them. CDR3 loop: CASSYDGYEQYV. Here the CDR3 DNA reads TGTGCCAGCAGCTACGACGGCTACGAGCAGTACGTC.

This chain uses TRBV18 with TRBJ1-1; D not resolved. The CDR3 sequence is 16 residues long. Germline loops: CDR1 KGHSH, CDR2 LQKENI. V lost 0 bases and J lost 1, with 12 bases in between. CDR3 bases: TGTGCCAGCTCACCACCGTCCGGGTCAGGGAACACTGAAGCTTTCTTT. It is translated as CASSPPSGSGNTEAFF.

The chain has TRBV6-5 and TRBJ1-2; D perhaps matches TRBD1 (5 bases). Trimming took 7 bases from V and 8 from J, leaving 23 bases between them. Germline CDR1 and CDR2: MNHEY and SVGAGI. The CDR3 spans 15 residues. The CDR3: CASKDSYRDSIGYTF. As DNA, the CDR3 is TGTGCCAGCAAAGACAGCTATCGGGATAGTATCGGCTACACCTTC.

A note on this clone: The junction does not match germline at one end; this may be a read error. This chain connects TRBV6-6 to TRBJ2-1; the D gene is possibly TRBD2 (5 bases). The germline gives CDR1 MNHNY, CDR2 SVGAGI (reference sequence). The CDR3 sequence is 10 residues long. CDR3 loop: CASSSGEQLF. The CDR3 DNA is TGTGCCAGCAGTTCCGGGGAGCAGCTCTTC.

This chain joins TRBV28 and TRBJ2-1; 7 bases fit TRBD1. Germline assignment: CDR1 MDHEN and CDR2 SYDVKM. The length of the CDR3 is 14 residues. V dropped 3 bases and J dropped 7; count of bases not matched to a gene: 6. The CDR3 is CASSLPGQRNEQFF. CDR3 coding DNA: TGTGCCAGCAGTTTGCCGGGACAGAGAAATGAGCAGTTCTTC.

This clone was found once. V gene TRBV25-1 combines with J gene TRBJ1-2, with TRBD1 matching over 9 bases. Trimming at V came to 4 bases and at J to 7 bases, leaving 13 bases not matched to a gene. Germline V CDR1 and CDR2: MGHDK, SYGVNS. This CDR3 is 16 amino acids long. CDR3 sequence: CASSALNPGQGTGYTF. CDR3 bases: TGTGCCAGCAGTGCCCTAAACCCCGGACAGGGGACTGGCTACACCTTC.

The chain uses TRBV28 and TRBJ1-2; the D is unclear. This CDR3 has 14 residues. Trimming left V 2 bases short and J 0 bases short, with 7 bases between. Germline CDR1 is MDHEN and CDR2 is SYDVKM. CDR3: CASSLIPANYGYTF. The CDR3 DNA sequence: TGTGCCAGCAGTTTAATTCCCGCTAACTATGGCTACACCTTC.

The chain recombines TRBV19 with TRBJ2-3, with 9 bases lining up with TRBD2. Germline lookup yields CDR1 LNHDA and CDR2 SQIVND (reference sequence). J was trimmed by 8 bases and V by 6 bases; bases with no gene match: 9. The CDR3 sequence is 14 residues long. CDR3: CASRPSGVAGTQYF. CDR3 sequence (DNA): TGTGCCAGTAGGCCTAGCGGGGTGGCCGGTACGCAGTATTTT. Looking up the rest from reference TRBV19 and TRBJ2-3 gives the full variable domain: DGGITQSPKYLFRKEGQNVTLSCEQNLNHDAMYWYRQDPGQGLRLIYYSQIVNDFQKGDIAEGYSVSREKKESFPLTVTSAQKNPTAFYLCASRPSGVAGTQYFGPGTRLTVL.

This clone appeared a few times. The chain's CDR3 is CASSPISGTENTGELFF. The CDR3 nucleotides are TGCGCCAGCAGTCCCATCTCCGGGACAGAGAACACCGGGGAGCTGTTTTTT. J is TRBJ2-2 and V is TRBV10-1; 7 bases line up with TRBD1. Trimming at V came to 5 bases and at J to 1 base, leaving 10 bases not matched to a gene. Germline CDR1 reads WNHNN; CDR2 reads SYGVQD (reference sequence). CDR3 length: 17 amino acids.

On this clone itself: The same CDR3 can be traced to other DNA sequences in this sample. Here the CDR3 reads CASSPDRVQETQYF. The CDR3 DNA follows: TGTGCCAGCTCGCCCGACAGGGTTCAAGAGACCCAGTACTTC. V is TRBV18 and J is TRBJ2-5, with 7 bases matching TRBD1. CDR3 length equals 14 residues. After removal of 6 bases from V and 2 bases from J, the junction contained 6 bases not matched to a gene. In germline, CDR1 is KGHSH, CDR2 LQKENI. The entire variable domain, with the rest obtained from reference TRBV18 and TRBJ2-5, is as follows: NAGVMQNPRHLVRRRGQEARLRCSPMKGHSHVYWYRQLPEEGLKFMVYLQKENIIDESGMPKERFSAEFPKEGPSILRIQQVVRGDSAAYFCASSPDRVQETQYFGPGTRLLVL.

The chain recombines TRBV7-2 with TRBJ1-1; D not resolved. Deletions cut 5 bases from V and 5 bases from J, with 15 bases between. The germline CDR1 and CDR2 sequences are SGHTA and FQGNSA. CDR3 length: 14 residues. The CDR3 nucleotides read TGTGCCAGCAGCCCGTGGACTTTGGGAACTGAAGCTTTCTTT. Protein product: CASSPWTLGTEAFF.

This rearrangement joins TRBV30 to TRBJ1-2; D might be TRBD1 (5 bases). Germline loops: CDR1 GTSNPN, CDR2 SVGIG (reference sequence). This CDR3 has 19 residues. The germline V and J ends were trimmed by 0 bases and 5 bases, with 28 bases remaining between them. The DNA of the CDR3 is TGTGCCTGGAGTGTAGGCAGGGACTCATCCCTGCTAACTCTTTATGGCTACACCTTC. This encodes CAWSVGRDSSLLTLYGYTF.

The chain has TRBV7-9 and TRBJ2-7; 10 positions agree with TRBD1. This CDR3 has 14 residues. Unmatched junction bases numbered 5, after V lost 3 bases and J lost 6 bases. Germline lookup yields CDR1 SEHNR and CDR2 FQNEAQ (reference sequence). Here the CDR3 DNA reads TGTGCCAGCAGCTTCGGGAGGACAGGGGGCGAGCAGTACGTC. The encoded protein is CASSFGRTGGEQYV.

The chain employs TRBV4-2 and TRBJ2-5; D is unclear. The germline V gene has CDR1 LGHNA and CDR2 YNFKEQ. This CDR3 comprises 16 residues. V was shortened by 1 base and J by 3 bases, with 15 bases between the two germline ends. The CDR3 DNA reads TGTGCCAGCAGCCAAGGTTTCGGGCTCCGTGAAGAGACCCAGTACTTC. Protein product: CASSQGFGLREETQYF.